This T cell receptor (beta chain) came from a study of identical twins. V dropped 5 bases and J dropped 6; count of bases not matched to a gene: 12. The CDR3 length is 15 residues. TCRdb reanalysed the 5' RACE reads using MiXCR and keeps one entry per CDR3 protein. The table has some 240,000 distinct CDR3 sequences, approximately 8.6% seen once. This clonotype was counted many times. These data were also filed under a second study, of yellow fever vaccine responses in identical twins.

The sequenced sample consisted of CD8+ T cells sorted from blood. The clonotype was recovered from a young woman in good health. This chain links TRBV12-3 or TRBV12-4 with TRBJ2-7, with 8 bases matching TRBD2. This CDR3 reads CASSQERGTPFEQYF. For the CDR3, the DNA is TGTGCCAGCAGTCAAGAGCGGGGGACCCCCTTCGAGCAGTACTTC.